This T cell receptor beta chain was captured by sequencing in a study of T-cell reconstitution after alpha-beta-depleted transplantation in children. Germline V gene sequence: CDR1 DFQATT, CDR2 SNEGSKA (reference sequence). The CDR3 is 15 amino acids. To note about this clonotype: A much more abundant neighbour one base away suggests this may be a read error.

Unique molecular identifiers were incorporated into the prepared TCRbeta library. A single record per CDR3 protein comes from TCRdb applying MiXCR to the PCR reads. This sample has roughly 100,000 distinct CDR3 sequences, with more than 7% found just once. This receptor was taken from a human donor who donated a stem cell graft to a child with congenital amegakaryocytic thrombocytopenia. Here the sequenced sample was PBMCs from the stem cell graft donor, taken from the stem cell graft. The chain recombines TRBV20-1 with TRBJ2-3, with D tentatively TRBD1 or TRBD2 (5 bases each). CDR3 protein: CSARDDGTTTDAQYF. In DNA form, the CDR3 reads TGCAGTGCTAGAGACGACGGGACGACCACAGATGCGCAGTATTTT.